This TCR beta chain stems from a study of blood T cell repertoires in COVID-19. The V gene lost 3 bases and the J gene lost 7 bases, with 13 bases spanning the gap. This CDR3 is 14 amino acids long. Per germline, CDR1 SGHTA and CDR2 FQGNSA. The data were produced by immunoSEQ multiplex PCR, yet TCRdb's version contains in-frame clones alone and is incomplete. The sample records approximately 100,000 clones, roughly 84% being singletons. The rearrangement uses TRBV7-2 and TRBJ1-5; D not resolved. Material: peripheral blood. The receptor's source is a man aged 55 to 70 with acute or convalescent COVID-19. CDR3 in DNA: TGTGCCAGCAGCTTTGCCGGCTTACAGCAGCCCCAGCATTTT. This codes for CASSFAGLQQPQHF.